A single sample is the source of the 18 T cell receptor beta chains below, sequenced in a study of tumor-infiltrating lymphocytes in primary liver carcinoma. Total RNA amounting to 500 ng was the source from which TCR beta cDNA was made with a constant-region primer. Sequencing libraries for TCR beta derived from three nested multiplex PCR rounds that used slightly modified ARM-PCR. For around 11 cycles apiece, the opening two PCR rounds ran with TRBV1-TRBV30 forward primers and a C-beta reverse primer. MiXCR was run by TCRdb on the multiplex PCR reads, yielding one entry per CDR3 protein. The top ten clones hold roughly 21% of a sample with 65,000 to 90,000 distinct CDR3 sequences, about three quarters of them seen once. Co-extraction of both nucleic acids (RNA and DNA) used roughly 20-33 mg of unsorted bulk tissue. Specimen: liver tumor tissue from sampling region 1. Subset reported: tumor region T1, superior pole. These receptors came from a man aged 40-49 years with primary liver carcinoma and hepatitis B virus infection.

The rearrangement uses TRBV6-5 and TRBJ2-7; D remains unclear. This CDR3 is built from 15 residues. From germline, CDR1 is MNHEY and CDR2 SVGAGI. The ends were cut back, 0 bases at V and 3 bases at J, with 12 bases in the middle. The CDR3 spells CASSYSRRLGYEQYF. DNA for the CDR3: TGTGCCAGCAGTTACTCGAGACGACTGGGCTACGAGCAGTACTTC.

The chain combines TRBV4-2 with TRBJ2-3; the match to TRBD2 covers 11 bases. The CDR3 loop spans 16 amino acids. Germline lookup yields CDR1 LGHNA and CDR2 YNFKEQ. J lost 7 bases, V lost 8 bases, and 14 bases had no gene match. For the CDR3, the DNA is TGTGCCAGCCGCCTCGGACTAGCGGGCGGTCCAAATACGCAGTATTTT. Translated, it gives CASRLGLAGGPNTQYF.

In this sample, this clonotype turned up many times. V is TRBV12-5 and J is TRBJ2-2; TRBD2 matches at 9 bases. The J segment lost 3 bases and the V segment lost 3 bases, leaving 5 bases of the junction unmatched. CDR1 and CDR2 (germline): LGHNT, FRNRAP. The CDR3 spans 16 residues. CDR3 DNA sequence: TGTGCTAGTGGTTTTACTAGCGGGTCGGACACCGGGGAGCTGTTTTTT. Amino acid sequence: CASGFTSGSDTGELFF.

This clonotype was recorded a few times. A clone one base away is much larger, so this may be a read error. CDR3 DNA: TGTACCAGCAGTGCTCCGCAGCGGGGCCAAGCAGATACGCAGTATTTT. It translates to CTSSAPQRGQADTQYF. This chain links TRBV28 with TRBJ2-3; TRBD2 matches 7 bases. This CDR3 region has 16 residues. Germline V gives CDR1 MDHEN, CDR2 SYDVKM.

With regard to this clonotype: This CDR3 is missing its conserved last phenylalanine or tryptophan, likely due to a read error. The V and J genes are TRBV28 and TRBJ2-6; 9 bases match TRBD1. The J segment lost 4 bases and the V segment lost 4 bases, leaving 5 bases of the junction unmatched. Germline-derived CDR1 and CDR2 are MDHEN and SYDVKM. The CDR3 covers 16 residues. The CDR3 is CASSSQGAEGANVLTL. The DNA of the CDR3 is TGTGCCAGCAGTTCACAGGGGGCGGAGGGGGCCAACGTCCTGACTTTA.

In this sample, this clonotype turned up once. The chain joins TRBV28 to TRBJ1-2, with D unclear. This CDR3 is 12 amino acids long. Germline CDR1 reads MDHEN; CDR2 reads SYDVKM. The CDR3 nucleotides read TGTAGCAGCAGTGACCTAAACTATGGCTACACCTTC. Its protein product is CSSSDLNYGYTF.

This clonotype was seen once. Likely a read error: the CDR3 ends without its conserved phenylalanine or tryptophan. The chain couples TRBV12-3 or TRBV12-4 to TRBJ1-2; D is possibly TRBD1 (5 bases). The CDR3 loop spans 15 amino acids. Trimming removed 6 bases at V and 6 bases at J, with 20 bases between. Here the CDR3 reads CASSLGLGEVHGYTL. The CDR3 DNA follows: TGTGCCAGCAGCCTGGGACTGGGGGAAGTGCATGGCTACACCTTA.

Comments on this clonotype: The junction does not match germline at one end; this may be a read error. V gene TRBV28 combines with J gene TRBJ2-7, with 9 bases matching TRBD1. The CDR3 runs 15 residues. Germline CDR1 MDHEN, CDR2 SYDVKM. The CDR3 is CASCASRDRAYEQYF. The CDR3 nucleotides are TGTGCCAGCTGTGCCTCGAGGGACAGGGCCTACGAGCAATACTTC.

This clonotype showed up many times. The rearrangement joins TRBV6-5 to TRBJ2-1; TRBD2 matches at 9 bases. The CDR3 length is 15 residues. The J segment lost 6 bases and the V segment lost 6 bases, leaving 9 bases of the junction unmatched. CDR1 is MNHEY, CDR2 SVGAGI, per germline. Here the CDR3 DNA reads TGTGCCAGCAGGGTATCCGGGACTAGCCCCAATGAGCAGTTCTTC. Translation gives CASRVSGTSPNEQFF.

The chain couples TRBV6-1 to TRBJ2-7; D gene unclear. Germline CDR1 reads MNHNS; CDR2 reads SASEGT. Trimming pared 6 bases from V and 2 bases from J, leaving 8 bases between. This CDR3 has 12 residues. The CDR3 region has the DNA TGTGCCAGCAGCTATCAGACCTACGAGCAGTACTTC. It yields the protein CASSYQTYEQYF.

This chain connects TRBV29-1 to TRBJ2-5, with D tentatively TRBD2 (5 bases). The CDR3 is made up of 11 amino acids. Germline lookup yields CDR1 SQVTM and CDR2 ANQGSEA. Trimming took off 8 bases at V and 5 bases at J, with 12 bases between the two ends. CDR3 DNA sequence: TGCAGCCGTCGGGAAGGGGAGACCCAGTACTTC. It is translated as CSRREGETQYF.

Comment on this clonotype: A clone one base away is much larger, so this may be a read error. The chain carries TRBV7-9 and TRBJ2-2, with D possibly being TRBD2 (5 bases). Germline V gene data show CDR1 as SEHNR and CDR2 as FQNEAQ (reference sequence). The CDR3 is 12 amino acids. The CDR3 DNA follows: TGTGCCGGCAGCTGGCGGGCCCAGGAGCTGTTTTTT. This sequence encodes CAGSWRAQELFF.

As for this clonotype: The junction departs from germline at one end; a sequencing error may be responsible. The chain carries TRBV11-2 and TRBJ2-7; the match to TRBD2 covers 12 bases. Germline V gene data show CDR1 as SGHAT and CDR2 as FQNNGV. CDR3 length: 18 amino acids. This chain's CDR3 is CASSLSVGLAGWGYEQHF. CDR3 nucleotide sequence: TGTGCCAGCAGCTTATCCGTTGGACTAGCGGGATGGGGCTACGAGCAGCACTTC.

This clonotype has a single count. Mismatch with germline at one junction end may stem from a read error. The V gene is TRBV6-1, the J gene TRBJ2-3; 8 bases are a match to TRBD2. Germline V gene sequence: CDR1 MNHNS, CDR2 SASEGT. The CDR3 covers 14 residues. The CDR3 here is CASSGTSMADTRYF. In DNA, the CDR3 is TGTGCCAGCAGCGGGACTAGTATGGCAGATACGCGGTATTTT.

Notes on this clonotype: One end of the junction is discordant with germline, which a read error may explain. The chain carries TRBV2 and TRBJ2-5; D is undetermined. CDR3 size: 13 residues. Germline CDR1 SNHLY, CDR2 FYNNEI. The CDR3 region has the DNA TGTGCCAGTCTCCGAGCGTTCCAAGAGGCCCAGTACTTC. Translating it yields CASLRAFQEAQYF.

Comments on this clonotype: The germline gene is not matched at one end of the junction; a read error may be the cause. The rearrangement links TRBV6-5 to TRBJ2-7; 9 bases map to TRBD2. The CDR3 runs to 14 residues. Germline V gives CDR1 MNHEY, CDR2 SVGAGI. This CDR3 reads CASRGAGGPYEQCF. CDR3 DNA sequence: TGTGCCAGCAGAGGGGCGGGAGGGCCCTATGAGCAGTGCTTC.

Details on this clonotype: A much larger clone lies a single base off, so this may be a read error. The chain has TRBV14 and TRBJ2-5, with D uncertain. Germline V CDR1 and CDR2: SGHDN, FVKESK. The CDR3 loop spans 13 amino acids. For the CDR3, the DNA is TGTGCCTGCAGCCAAGAAGGGAAAACATCTCAGTACTTC. Its translation is CACSQEGKTSQYF.

The chain links TRBV6-2 or TRBV6-3 to TRBJ1-5; D possibly corresponds to TRBD1 (6 bases). The CDR3 spans 15 residues. Germline V gives CDR1 MNHEY, CDR2 SVGEGT. Trimming left V 9 bases short and J 4 bases short, with 19 bases between. CDR3 protein: CASSKQGVKNQPQHF. The DNA of the CDR3 is TGTGCCAGTAGTAAACAGGGAGTAAAGAATCAGCCCCAGCATTTT.